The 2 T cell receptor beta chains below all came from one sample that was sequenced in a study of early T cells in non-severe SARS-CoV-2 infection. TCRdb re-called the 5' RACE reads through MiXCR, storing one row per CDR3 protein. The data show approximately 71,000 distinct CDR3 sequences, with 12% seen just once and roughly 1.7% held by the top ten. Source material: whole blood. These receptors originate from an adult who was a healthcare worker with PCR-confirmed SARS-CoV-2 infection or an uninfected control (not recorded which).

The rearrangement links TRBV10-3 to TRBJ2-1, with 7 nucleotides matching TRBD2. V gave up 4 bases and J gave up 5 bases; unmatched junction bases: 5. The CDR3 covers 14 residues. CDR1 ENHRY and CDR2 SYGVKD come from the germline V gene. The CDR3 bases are TGTGCCATCAGTGGGGAGGGGACTAACAATGAGCAGTTCTTC. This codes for CAISGEGTNNEQFF.

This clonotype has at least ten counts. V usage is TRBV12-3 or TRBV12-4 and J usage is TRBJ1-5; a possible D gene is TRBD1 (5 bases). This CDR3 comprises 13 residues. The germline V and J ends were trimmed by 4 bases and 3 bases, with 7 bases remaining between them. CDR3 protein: CASSSGDNQPQHF. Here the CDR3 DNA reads TGTGCCAGCAGTTCGGGGGACAATCAGCCCCAGCATTTT.